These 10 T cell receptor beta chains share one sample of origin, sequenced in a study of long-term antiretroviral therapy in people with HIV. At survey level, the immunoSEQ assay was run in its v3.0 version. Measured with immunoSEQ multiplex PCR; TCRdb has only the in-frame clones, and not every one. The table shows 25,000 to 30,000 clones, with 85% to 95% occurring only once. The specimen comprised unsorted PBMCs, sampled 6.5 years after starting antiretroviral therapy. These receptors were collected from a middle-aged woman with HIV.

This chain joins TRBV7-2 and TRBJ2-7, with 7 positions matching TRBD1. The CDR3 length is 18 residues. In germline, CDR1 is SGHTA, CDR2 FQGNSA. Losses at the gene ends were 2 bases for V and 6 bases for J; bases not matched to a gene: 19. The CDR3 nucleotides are TGTGCCAGCAGCTTATATCTGCCCTTGGACAGGATCGTCGTCGAGCAGTACTTC. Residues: CASSLYLPLDRIVVEQYF.

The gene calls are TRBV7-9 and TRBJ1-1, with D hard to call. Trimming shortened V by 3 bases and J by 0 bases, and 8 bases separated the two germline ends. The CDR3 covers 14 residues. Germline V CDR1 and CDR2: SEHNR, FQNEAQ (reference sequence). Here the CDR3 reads CASSFSGMNTEAFF. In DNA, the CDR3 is TGTGCCAGCAGCTTTTCGGGAATGAACACTGAAGCTTTCTTT. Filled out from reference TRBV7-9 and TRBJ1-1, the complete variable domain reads DTGVSQNPRHKITKRGQNVTFRCDPISEHNRLYWYRQTLGQGPEFLTYFQNEAQLEKSRLLSDRFSAERPKGSFSTLEIQRTEQGDSAMYLCASSFSGMNTEAFFGQGTRLTVV.

The CDR3 reads CASRGGGETQYF. CDR3 bases: TGCGCCAGCAGAGGGGGTGGGGAGACCCAGTACTTC. The rearrangement joins TRBV5-1 to TRBJ2-5; D might be TRBD1 (6 bases). With 5 bases removed from V and 5 bases from J, the gap between germline ends came to 10 bases. Germline lookup yields CDR1 SGHRS and CDR2 YFSETQ. This CDR3 has 12 residues.

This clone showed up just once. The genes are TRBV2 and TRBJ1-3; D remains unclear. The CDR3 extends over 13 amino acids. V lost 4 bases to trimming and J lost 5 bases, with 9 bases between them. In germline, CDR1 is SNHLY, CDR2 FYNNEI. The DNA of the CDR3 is TGTGCCAGCAGTGGAAGCTTGCGAAACACCATATATTTT. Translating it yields CASSGSLRNTIYF. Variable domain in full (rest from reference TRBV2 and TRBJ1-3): EPEVTQTPSHQVTQMGQEVILRCVPISNHLYFYWYRQILGQKVEFLVSFYNNEISEKSEIFDDQFSVERPDGSNFTLKIRSTKLEDSAMYFCASSGSLRNTIYFGEGSWLTVV.

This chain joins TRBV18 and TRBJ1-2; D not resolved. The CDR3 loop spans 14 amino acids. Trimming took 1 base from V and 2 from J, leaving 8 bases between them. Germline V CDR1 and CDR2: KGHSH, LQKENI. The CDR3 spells CASSPLGENYGYTF. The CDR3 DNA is TGTGCCAGCTCACCACTCGGTGAGAACTATGGCTACACCTTC.

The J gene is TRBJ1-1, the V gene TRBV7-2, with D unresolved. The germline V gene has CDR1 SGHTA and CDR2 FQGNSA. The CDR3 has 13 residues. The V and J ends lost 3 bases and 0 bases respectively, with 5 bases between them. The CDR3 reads CASSLGMNTEAFF. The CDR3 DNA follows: TGTGCCAGCAGCTTGGGCATGAACACTGAAGCTTTCTTT.

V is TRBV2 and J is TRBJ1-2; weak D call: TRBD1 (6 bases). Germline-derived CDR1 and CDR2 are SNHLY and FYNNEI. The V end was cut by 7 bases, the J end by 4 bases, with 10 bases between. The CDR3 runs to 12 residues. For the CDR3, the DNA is TGTGCCAGCACACTAGGGGGCTATGGCTACACCTTC. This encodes CASTLGGYGYTF.

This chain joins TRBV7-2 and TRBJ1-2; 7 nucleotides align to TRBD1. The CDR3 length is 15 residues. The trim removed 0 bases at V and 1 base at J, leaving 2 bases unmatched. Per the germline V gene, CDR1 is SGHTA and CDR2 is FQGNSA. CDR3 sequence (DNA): TGTGCCAGCAGCTTAGCCAACAGGGGTAACTATGGCTACACCTTC. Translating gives CASSLANRGNYGYTF.

The CDR3 coding sequence is TGTGCCAGCAGTGACTCCGGGACTAGCGTCGATGAGCAGTTCTTC. Encoded protein: CASSDSGTSVDEQFF. The chain joins TRBV6-4 to TRBJ2-1; TRBD2 aligns across 10 bases. V dropped 0 bases and J dropped 8; count of bases not matched to a gene: 4. CDR3 size: 15 residues. CDR1 and CDR2 from the germline V gene are MRHNA and SNTAGT.

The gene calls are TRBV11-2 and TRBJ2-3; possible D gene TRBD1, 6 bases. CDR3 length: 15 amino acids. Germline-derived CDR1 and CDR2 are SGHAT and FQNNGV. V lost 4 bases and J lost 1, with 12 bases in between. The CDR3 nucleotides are TGTGCCAGCAGCTCCTACAGGGCGGGCACAGATACGCAGTATTTT. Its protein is CASSSYRAGTDTQYF.